The 30 T cell receptor beta chains presented below share a single source sample, sequenced in a study of blood T cell repertoires in COVID-19. Using immunoSEQ multiplex PCR, the repertoire was profiled, and TCRdb retains in-frame clones only, with some absent. The sample yields approximately 250,000 clones, roughly nine tenths seen once. The sequenced material came from peripheral blood. Every receptor here comes from a woman aged 60-75 years who had recovered from COVID-19.

V gene TRBV5-1 combines with J gene TRBJ2-3, with D perhaps TRBD1 (5 bases). V gave up 5 bases and J gave up 4 bases, with 11 bases separating them. Germline CDR1 SGHRS, CDR2 YFSETQ. This CDR3 comprises 13 residues. CDR3 amino acids: CASRYDSPDTQYF. In DNA, the CDR3 is TGCGCCAGCAGGTATGACAGCCCAGATACGCAGTATTTT. Full variable domain (missing parts from reference TRBV5-1 and TRBJ2-3): KAGVTQTPRYLIKTRGQQVTLSCSPISGHRSVSWYQQTPGQGLQFLFEYFSETQRNKGNFPGRFSGRQFSNSRSEMNVSTLELGDSALYLCASRYDSPDTQYFGPGTRLTVL.

The rearrangement links TRBV19 to TRBJ1-5; 8 bases are a match to TRBD1. The CDR3 covers 13 residues. The ends lost 6 bases at V and 6 bases at J; junction bases unmatched: 4. The germline gives CDR1 LNHDA, CDR2 SQIVND (reference sequence). CDR3 region: CASSSTGVQPQHF. In DNA form, the CDR3 reads TGTGCCAGTAGCTCGACAGGGGTTCAGCCCCAGCATTTT.

V is TRBV7-9 and J is TRBJ2-4; TRBD1 matches at 9 bases. The CDR3 covers 14 residues. Germline CDR1 reads SEHNR; CDR2 reads FQNEAQ (reference sequence). With 5 bases clipped from V and 11 bases from J, the junction kept 10 bases outside the gene matches. The CDR3 spells CASSAFEGTGLQYF. CDR3 coding DNA: TGTGCCAGCAGCGCATTCGAAGGGACAGGGCTTCAGTACTTC.

V usage is TRBV24-1 and J usage is TRBJ1-2; D remains unclear. CDR3 size: 12 residues. Germline V lookup: CDR1 KGHDR, CDR2 SFDVKD. V lost 5 bases, J lost 4 bases, and 7 bases lay in between. In nucleotides, the CDR3 is TGTGCCACCAGTGCCTTCGGCTATGGCTACACCTTC. It specifies CATSAFGYGYTF.

The V call is TRBV14, the J call TRBJ2-5; 7 bases are a match to TRBD1. The germline CDR1 and CDR2 sequences are SGHDN and FVKESK. CDR3 length: 13 amino acids. Trimming took 4 bases from V and 4 from J; bases not matched to a gene: 3. CDR3: CASSLGQSETQYF. CDR3 coding DNA: TGTGCCAGCAGCCTGGGACAGTCAGAGACCCAGTACTTC.

This clone was observed once. DNA of the CDR3: TGTGCCAGCAGTGGGCCTCAGACAGGGATAGGCTACGAGCAGTACTTC. This encodes CASSGPQTGIGYEQYF. The genes are TRBV2 and TRBJ2-7; 7 bases align to TRBD1. This CDR3 contains 16 residues. Germline V gene sequence: CDR1 SNHLY, CDR2 FYNNEI. Trimming cost V 4 bases and J 3 bases; bases outside gene matches: 12.

This clone is a singleton in its sample. The chain combines TRBV2 with TRBJ2-2; 8 positions match TRBD2. The CDR3 covers 16 residues. Germline V gene data show CDR1 as SNHLY and CDR2 as FYNNEI. V gave up 5 bases and J gave up 7 bases; unmatched junction bases: 12. The CDR3 region has the DNA TGTGCCAGCAGTCGGAGCGGGGGACTACTTTTCGGGGAGCTGTTTTTT. Residues: CASSRSGGLLFGELFF.

The J gene is TRBJ1-5, the V gene TRBV27, with no clear D. V was clipped by 3 bases and J by 6 bases, with 9 bases between them. CDR1 is MNHEY and CDR2 is SMNVEV in the germline V gene (reference sequence). The CDR3 loop spans 13 amino acids. CDR3 region: CASSLRVRQPQHF. The CDR3 coding sequence is TGTGCCAGCAGTTTGAGGGTTCGTCAGCCCCAGCATTTT.

The chain recombines TRBV20-1 with TRBJ1-4; maybe TRBD1 (6 bases). Per the germline V gene, CDR1 is DFQATT and CDR2 is SNEGSKA (reference sequence). The CDR3 sequence is 14 residues long. The V and J ends lost 3 bases and 4 bases respectively, with 12 bases between them. This chain's CDR3 is CSASWGLSNEKLFF. As DNA, the CDR3 is TGCAGTGCTAGTTGGGGGCTCAGTAATGAAAAACTGTTTTTT.

The genes are TRBV28 and TRBJ1-3; D is unclear. Per the germline V gene, CDR1 is MDHEN and CDR2 is SYDVKM. This CDR3 spans 16 amino acids. The V end was cut by 4 bases, the J end by 0 bases, with 13 bases between. The CDR3 loop reads CASSSWWENSGNTIYF. The CDR3 nucleotides are TGTGCCAGCAGTTCTTGGTGGGAGAACTCTGGAAACACCATATATTTT. Full variable domain (rest looked up from reference TRBV28 and TRBJ1-3): DVKVTQSSRYLVKRTGEKVFLECVQDMDHENMFWYRQDPGLGLRLIYFSYDVKMKEKGDIPEGYSVSREKKERFSLILESASTNQTSMYLCASSSWWENSGNTIYFGEGSWLTVV.

The V and J genes are TRBV7-9 and TRBJ1-5; 7 bases fit TRBD1. Germline assignment: CDR1 SEHNR and CDR2 FQNEAQ (reference sequence). This CDR3 contains 16 residues. With 6 bases clipped from V and 0 bases from J, the junction kept 8 bases outside the gene matches. CDR3 sequence: CASRFYTGDSNQPQHF. Written as DNA, the CDR3 is TGTGCCAGCAGGTTCTACACAGGGGATAGCAATCAGCCCCAGCATTTT.

The rearrangement links TRBV19 to TRBJ1-1; tentative D call: TRBD1 (5 bases). Trimming pared 8 bases from V and 11 bases from J, leaving 18 bases between. This CDR3 spans 12 amino acids. Per the germline V gene, CDR1 is LNHDA and CDR2 is SQIVND (reference sequence). The DNA for the CDR3 is TGTGCCAGTGGTGAAGGGGTGATTGGCGCTTTCTTT. Amino acid sequence: CASGEGVIGAFF.

This clone appeared a few times. The genes are TRBV9 and TRBJ1-6; 7 positions agree with TRBD1. V dropped 0 bases and J dropped 7; count of bases not matched to a gene: 13. Germline CDR1 is SGDLS and CDR2 is YYNGEE. This CDR3 spans 18 amino acids. CDR3 DNA sequence: TGTGCCAGCAGCGTAGACTACAGGGGCCGTAGGGGGAATTCACCCCTCCACTTT. Translating gives CASSVDYRGRRGNSPLHF.

The chain has TRBV5-6 and TRBJ1-1, with TRBD1 as a possible D gene (6 bases). Germline CDR1 SGHDT, CDR2 YYEEEE. This CDR3 is 16 amino acids long. V gave up 3 bases and J gave up 2 bases, with 17 bases separating them. This CDR3 is CASSSPGEGSNTEAFF. DNA of the CDR3: TGTGCCAGCAGCTCTCCAGGGGAGGGTAGTAACACTGAAGCTTTCTTT.

The chain links TRBV20-1 to TRBJ2-1, with TRBD1 as a possible D gene (6 bases). The germline V and J ends were trimmed by 5 bases and 15 bases, with 14 bases remaining between them. CDR3 size: 10 residues. Germline loops: CDR1 DFQATT, CDR2 SNEGSKA (reference sequence). Here the CDR3 DNA reads TGCAGTGCTGTGGACAGAATTCCGTTCTTC. Protein product: CSAVDRIPFF.

The V call is TRBV19, the J call TRBJ1-6, with D perhaps TRBD1 (6 bases). The germline V gene encodes CDR1 LNHDA and CDR2 SQIVND (reference sequence). This CDR3 region has 14 residues. Trimming took 6 bases from V and 8 from J, leaving 14 bases between them. CDR3 bases: TGTGCCAGTAGACACACAGGGTTGTATTCACCCCTCCACTTT. It yields the protein CASRHTGLYSPLHF.

This rearrangement joins TRBV3-1 (or the pseudogene TRBV3-2) to TRBJ1-2; 9 positions agree with TRBD1. Trimming at V came to 4 bases and at J to 6 bases, leaving 3 bases not matched to a gene. This CDR3 contains 13 residues. The germline V gene has CDR1 LGHDT and CDR2 YNNKEL (reference sequence). CDR3 residues: CASSPTGGDGYTF. CDR3 bases: TGTGCCAGCAGCCCAACAGGGGGCGATGGCTACACCTTC.

The chain combines TRBV10-3 with TRBJ2-5; 11 bases are shared with TRBD2. Per the germline V gene, CDR1 is ENHRY and CDR2 is SYGVKD. The CDR3 extends over 15 amino acids. V shed 6 bases and J 5 bases; nucleotides not matched to a gene: 8. This CDR3 is CAISPRLAGQETQYF. The CDR3 DNA reads TGTGCCATCAGCCCCCGACTAGCGGGGCAGGAGACCCAGTACTTC.

The chain has TRBV11-2 and TRBJ2-7, with a tentative D call TRBD2 (5 bases). Germline values: CDR1 SGHAT, CDR2 FQNNGV. V lost 5 bases and J 0 bases, leaving 14 bases between the germline ends. The CDR3 sequence is 15 residues long. The CDR3 nucleotides read TGTGCCAGCAGCGAAGGAGGCGGAAACTCCTACGAGCAGTACTTC. Translated: CASSEGGGNSYEQYF. Full variable domain (outside the CDR3, taken from reference TRBV11-2 and TRBJ2-7): EAGVAQSPRYKIIEKRQSVAFWCNPISGHATLYWYQQILGQGPKLLIQFQNNGVVDDSQLPKDRFSAERLKGVDSTLKIQPAKLEDSAVYLCASSEGGGNSYEQYFGPGTRLTVT.

The table lists this clone with a few counts. The chain recombines TRBV18 with TRBJ2-3; D uncertain. CDR1 is KGHSH, CDR2 LQKENI, per germline. Trimming removed 3 bases from V and 2 bases from J, with 12 bases in between. This CDR3 is 15 amino acids long. The CDR3 protein is CASSPLATFTDTQYF. CDR3 DNA sequence: TGTGCCAGCTCACCTTTAGCCACCTTCACAGATACGCAGTATTTT.

This clone was recorded a few times. The rearrangement uses TRBV6-6 and TRBJ2-2, with D unresolved. CDR3 length equals 13 residues. V shed 4 bases and J shed 0 bases, with 3 bases lying between them. Germline V gene lookup returns CDR1 MNHNY and CDR2 SVGAGI (reference sequence). The CDR3 reads CASSSANTGELFF. The CDR3 coding sequence is TGTGCCAGCAGTTCAGCGAACACCGGGGAGCTGTTTTTT.

The chain combines TRBV28 with TRBJ1-2; the D gene is possibly TRBD1 (6 bases). The CDR3 loop spans 13 amino acids. From germline, CDR1 is MDHEN and CDR2 SYDVKM. The V end was cut by 7 bases, the J end by 4 bases, with 13 bases between. The CDR3 bases are TGTGCCAGCAACCTACAGGGAAGCTATGGCTACACCTTC. It specifies CASNLQGSYGYTF.

The chain carries TRBV11-2 and TRBJ2-7; a possible D gene is TRBD1 (6 bases). The germline V and J ends were trimmed by 3 bases and 2 bases, with 14 bases remaining between them. The CDR3 totals 15 residues. Germline V gene lookup returns CDR1 SGHAT and CDR2 FQNNGV. The CDR3 sequence is CASSFIQGPPYEQYF. DNA for the CDR3: TGTGCCAGCAGCTTCATACAGGGTCCTCCCTACGAGCAGTACTTC.

The rearrangement uses TRBV19 and TRBJ2-3; D might be TRBD1 (6 bases). CDR1 LNHDA and CDR2 SQIVND come from the germline V gene (reference sequence). The CDR3 has 17 residues. V was cut by 2 bases and J by 5 bases, with 20 bases left in between. The CDR3 loop is CASSINRDQVWGDTQYF. The CDR3 nucleotides read TGTGCCAGTAGTATAAACAGGGACCAGGTCTGGGGAGATACGCAGTATTTT.

The V call is TRBV30, the J call TRBJ1-1, with unresolved D. This CDR3 is 13 amino acids long. The germline gives CDR1 GTSNPN, CDR2 SVGIG (reference sequence). The V end was cut by 3 bases, the J end by 0 bases, with 8 bases between. The CDR3 region is CAWSGAVNTEAFF. The DNA for the CDR3 is TGTGCCTGGAGCGGAGCCGTGAACACTGAAGCTTTCTTT.

The rearrangement joins TRBV28 to TRBJ1-6; D possibly corresponds to TRBD1 (5 bases). The V end lost 4 bases, the J end lost 8 bases, and 15 bases lay between the germline ends. This CDR3 has 15 amino acids. Germline CDR1 and CDR2: MDHEN and SYDVKM. In DNA, the CDR3 is TGTGCCAGCAGTTCCCCCCCGGCAGGGTATTCACCCCTCCACTTT. This encodes CASSSPPAGYSPLHF.

The chain combines TRBV29-1 with TRBJ1-4, with D perhaps matching TRBD1 (5 bases). The CDR3 has 16 residues. The germline V gene has CDR1 SQVTM and CDR2 ANQGSEA. The ends were cut back, 7 bases at V and 4 bases at J, with 22 bases in the middle. The CDR3 protein is CSARDGGDYLNEKLFF. CDR3 bases: TGCAGCGCCCGGGATGGGGGGGACTACCTTAATGAAAAACTGTTTTTT.

This clone was recorded once. The chain links TRBV7-3 to TRBJ2-1; 7 bases match TRBD1. J lost 0 bases, V lost 6 bases, and 8 bases had no gene match. In germline, CDR1 is SGHTA, CDR2 FQGTGA. There are 16 residues in the CDR3. CDR3 region: CASRPPGQSSYNEQFF. The CDR3 nucleotides read TGTGCCAGCAGGCCTCCGGGACAGAGCTCCTACAATGAGCAGTTCTTC. Combining the CDR3 with reference TRBV7-3 and TRBJ2-1 gives the whole variable domain GAGVSQTPSNKVTEKGKYVELRCDPISGHTALYWYRQSLGQGPEFLIYFQGTGAADDSGLPNDRFFAVRPEGSVSTLKIQRTERGDSAVYLCASRPPGQSSYNEQFFGPGTRLTVL.

This clone is a singleton in its sample. This chain uses TRBV11-2 with TRBJ2-7, with a tentative D call TRBD1 (6 bases). The CDR3 has 15 amino acids. V shed 4 bases and J shed 0 bases, with 13 bases lying between them. The germline CDR1 and CDR2 sequences are SGHAT and FQNNGV. CDR3 residues: CASSSHQGGSYEQYF. CDR3 in DNA: TGTGCCAGCAGCTCCCATCAAGGGGGCTCCTACGAGCAGTACTTC.

CDR3 loop: CASSGDREVTGNTIYF. CDR3 DNA: TGTGCCAGCAGTGGAGACAGGGAGGTTACTGGAAACACCATATATTTT. V gene TRBV25-1 combines with J gene TRBJ1-3; 7 nucleotides line up with TRBD1. Unmatched junction bases numbered 8, after V lost 4 bases and J lost 2 bases. Germline V gene lookup returns CDR1 MGHDK and CDR2 SYGVNS. The CDR3 is made up of 16 amino acids.